A selection of T cell receptor beta chains follows, all from one sample in a study of a mutant IDH1 vaccine in newly diagnosed glioma. Antigen specificity for these receptors is unknown. Generated by immunoSEQ multiplex PCR, the TCRdb table keeps only in-frame clones and is missing some. The sample lists 20,000 to 25,000 clones, roughly nine tenths seen once, with 4.5% to 6% in the top ten. Sequencing used PBMCs, obtained from a glioma patient whose treatment included an IDH1 peptide vaccine. The receptors originated from a woman in her thirties or forties with glioma. Each CDR3 is given with its conserved first and last residue. The D gene is left open where the match is weak. Clone size is given for some rows only: seen once, a few or many times, or a class if the clone is expanded.

TRBD1	-	TRBJ1-1	TRBV18	TGTGCCAGCTCAGGGACAGTGAACACTGAAGCTTTCTTT	CASSGTVNTEAFF
-	few	TRBJ1-1	TRBV18	TGTGCCAGCTCACCACGGAGGACTGAAGCTTTCTTT	CASSPRRTEAFF
TRBD2	-	TRBJ2-3	TRBV25-1	TGTGCCAGCAGTCATGGGGGGGGTGGCACAGATACGCAGTATTTT	CASSHGGGGTDTQYF
-	-	TRBJ2-2	TRBV6-5	TGTGCCAGCAGTACCAGGAACACCGGGGAGCTGTTTTTT	CASSTRNTGELFF
TRBD2	-	TRBJ2-5	TRBV4-1	TGCGCCAGCAGCCAAGAGTTAGCGGGAGGGAAGACCCAGTACTTC	CASSQELAGGKTQYF
-	-	TRBJ1-2	TRBV6-5	TGTGCCAGCAGAATCGACAGGTTACATGGCTACACCTTC	CASRIDRLHGYTF
-	-	TRBJ1-4	TRBV4-3	TGCGCCAGCAGCCAAGATCTGGTGGGGACAACGGGCGAAAAACTGTTTTTT	CASSQDLVGTTGEKLFF
TRBD2	-	TRBJ2-1	TRBV2	TGTGCCAGCAGTGAAGGGAGCGGGCGGGGGGTCTCCTACAATGAGCAGTTCTTC	CASSEGSGRGVSYNEQFF
TRBD2	-	TRBJ2-2	TRBV7-2	TGTGCCAGCAGTCGACTAGCGGGAGTCTCCGGGGAGCTGTTTTTT	CASSRLAGVSGELFF
-	-	TRBJ1-2	TRBV5-1	TGCGCCAGCAGCCCCTCGCCCGGGGATTATGGCTACACCTTC	CASSPSPGDYGYTF
-	-	TRBJ2-1	TRBV19	TGTGCCAGTAGTGCCCCCCGGGGCCACCCAGCGCTGCATGAGCAGTTCTTC	CASSAPRGHPALHEQFF
-	-	TRBJ1-2	TRBV2	TGTGCCAGCGCAGGGTTTAATAACTATGGCTACACCTTC	CASAGFNNYGYTF
TRBD2	once	TRBJ2-1	TRBV4-1	TGCGCCAGCAGCCGAATGGGGACTAGCGGGAGCTTGGGGGAGCAGTTCTTC	CASSRMGTSGSLGEQFF
-	-	TRBJ2-5	TRBV6-1	TGTGCCAGCAGACACTATACCGGAGAAGAGACCCAGTACTTC	CASRHYTGEETQYF
TRBD1	-	TRBJ1-2	TRBV4-3	TGCGCCAGCAGCCCCACCTATCAGGGGGCCAACTATGGCTACACCTTC	CASSPTYQGANYGYTF
-	-	TRBJ2-1	TRBV2	TGTGCCAGCGAATCGGCCTCCTACAATGAGCAGTTCTTC	CASESASYNEQFF
-	-	TRBJ1-2	TRBV19	TGTGCCAGTAGTCAGATCCAGGGCGGCTACACCTTC	CASSQIQGGYTF
-	few	TRBJ1-5	TRBV9	TGTGCCAGCAGCCCGGGTGGCGGGTTCAATCAGCCCCAGCATTTT	CASSPGGGFNQPQHF
-	-	TRBJ1-3	TRBV6-5	TGTGCCAGCAGTTACGGCGGGGGATCAGGAAACACCATATATTTT	CASSYGGGSGNTIYF
-	-	TRBJ1-1	TRBV10-1	TGCGCCACATCAGTGGGAGTGAACACTGAAGCTTTCTTT	CATSVGVNTEAFF
-	-	TRBJ2-3	TRBV19	TGTGCCAGTAGTTCTAGGGCCGCAGATACGCAGTATTTT	CASSSRAADTQYF
-	-	TRBJ2-7	TRBV4-2	TGTGCCAGCAGCCAAGAAGGCCAGATAGAGCAGTACTTC	CASSQEGQIEQYF